Shown below are 9 T cell receptor beta chains from a single sample sequenced in a study of blood T cell repertoires in COVID-19. Sequencing used immunoSEQ multiplex PCR; TCRdb keeps in-frame clones, though not all of them. The data show fewer than 200,000 clones, 87% seen once. Sequencing used peripheral blood. Receptor source: a man aged 55-75 years with active or convalescent COVID-19.

V and J are TRBV27 and TRBJ1-2; the match to TRBD1 covers 7 bases. CDR1 is MNHEY and CDR2 is SMNVEV in the germline V gene (reference sequence). This CDR3 region has 15 residues. Germline trimming cut 0 bases from V and 6 bases from J; bases unmatched to any gene: 7. The CDR3 protein is CASSLSTGSADGYTF. The CDR3 coding sequence is TGTGCCAGCAGTTTATCGACAGGGAGTGCGGATGGCTACACCTTC.

V is TRBV11-2 and J is TRBJ2-2; perhaps TRBD1 as D (5 bases). The V and J ends lost 5 bases and 3 bases respectively, with 10 bases between them. The CDR3 is 14 amino acids. In germline, CDR1 is SGHAT, CDR2 FQNNGV. This CDR3 is CASSLGQDTGELFF. CDR3 nucleotides: TGTGCCAGCAGCCTGGGGCAGGACACCGGGGAGCTGTTTTTT.

The CDR3 DNA reads TGTGCCAGCAGTCTACAGGGGGTGGATTCACCCCTCCACTTT. It is translated as CASSLQGVDSPLHF. The J gene is TRBJ1-6, the V gene TRBV27, with 8 bases fitting TRBD1. The CDR3 runs 14 residues. Germline V gene data show CDR1 as MNHEY and CDR2 as SMNVEV (reference sequence). V was pared by 5 bases and J by 8 bases, with 5 bases of the junction left unmatched.

V is TRBV5-1 and J is TRBJ1-4; D remains unclear. V lost 0 bases and J 6 bases, leaving 9 bases between the germline ends. The CDR3 loop spans 14 amino acids. Germline V gene lookup returns CDR1 SGHRS and CDR2 YFSETQ. The CDR3 is CASSLAGEDEKLFF. The CDR3 nucleotides read TGCGCCAGCAGCTTGGCGGGAGAAGATGAAAAACTGTTTTTT. Complete variable domain (other parts from reference TRBV5-1 and TRBJ1-4): KAGVTQTPRYLIKTRGQQVTLSCSPISGHRSVSWYQQTPGQGLQFLFEYFSETQRNKGNFPGRFSGRQFSNSRSEMNVSTLELGDSALYLCASSLAGEDEKLFFGSGTQLSVL.

The chain has TRBV4-2 and TRBJ2-3; 8 bases map to TRBD2. The CDR3 runs 16 residues. The germline V gene encodes CDR1 LGHNA and CDR2 YNFKEQ. J lost 3 bases, V lost 3 bases, and 8 bases had no gene match. The CDR3 sequence: CASSHGDLAGTDTQYF. The DNA of the CDR3 is TGTGCCAGCAGCCATGGGGATCTAGCGGGTACAGATACGCAGTATTTT.

The rearrangement uses TRBV7-3 and TRBJ1-1, with D possibly matching TRBD1 (5 bases). Germline loops: CDR1 SGHTA, CDR2 FQGTGA. This CDR3 has 13 amino acids. Deletions cut 0 bases from V and 14 bases from J, with 16 bases between. The CDR3 coding sequence is TGTGCCAGCAGCTTAACGTTAACAGGCCTCCTCTTCTTT. As protein: CASSLTLTGLLFF.

The rearrangement uses TRBV7-6 and TRBJ2-5; 11 positions match TRBD1. After removal of 4 bases from V and 6 bases from J, the junction contained 7 bases not matched to a gene. CDR1 is SGHVS and CDR2 is FNYEAQ in the germline V gene. There are 15 residues in the CDR3. CDR3 sequence reads: CASSYHGQGAKTQYF. CDR3 sequence (DNA): TGTGCCAGCAGCTATCATGGACAGGGGGCGAAGACCCAGTACTTC.

Details on this clone: At the DNA level, this CDR3 is encoded by other sequences in the same sample as well. The CDR3 bases are TGCAGTGCTAGCCCCGGGAACACCATATATTTT. It codes for CSASPGNTIYF. This chain uses TRBV20-1 with TRBJ1-3, with D uncertain. CDR3 size: 11 residues. Per the germline V gene, CDR1 is DFQATT and CDR2 is SNEGSKA (reference sequence). The germline V and J ends were trimmed by 3 bases and 7 bases, with 7 bases remaining between them.

This clone was detected a few times. The DNA of the CDR3 is TGTGCCAGCAGCGAACTGGGGACACGCGAAAAACTGTTTTTT. Translated: CASSELGTREKLFF. The chain couples TRBV25-1 to TRBJ1-4; D perhaps matches TRBD1 (6 bases). This CDR3 comprises 14 residues. Trimming took 6 bases from V and 8 from J, leaving 16 bases between them. Germline lookup yields CDR1 MGHDK and CDR2 SYGVNS.